The 10 T cell receptor beta chains reported below all come from one sample, sequenced in a study of response to subunit inactivated influenza vaccine. TCRdb passed the RT-PCR reads through MiXCR, listing each CDR3 protein once. The sample has under 950,000 distinct CDR3 sequences; 21% are singletons. The input for sequencing was PBMCs from blood, taken 5 days after vaccination. These receptors originate from a man in his fifties or sixties who received an inactivated influenza vaccine.

This clonotype was observed a few times. The rearrangement links TRBV6-5 to TRBJ2-6, with D maybe TRBD2 (5 bases). V was cut by 6 bases and J by 4 bases, with 13 bases left in between. The CDR3 consists of 15 residues. Germline CDR1 and CDR2: MNHEY and SVGAGI. For the CDR3, the DNA is TGTGCCAGCAGGTACACCGGGGAAGGGGCCAACGTCCTGACTTTC. Translation gives CASRYTGEGANVLTF.

The V call is TRBV6-2 or TRBV6-3, the J call TRBJ2-7; 9 nucleotides align to TRBD1. The length of the CDR3 is 19 residues. The ends lost 0 bases at V and 3 bases at J; junction bases unmatched: 15. Germline lookup yields CDR1 MNHEY and CDR2 SVGEGT. The CDR3, as DNA: TGTGCCAGCAGTTACTCGCTTCGCAAAGCCGGGACAGGGAGCTACGAGCAGTACTTC. Translation gives CASSYSLRKAGTGSYEQYF.

The chain couples TRBV7-3 to TRBJ2-4; the D gene is possibly TRBD1 (5 bases). The V and J ends lost 1 base and 1 base respectively, with 14 bases between them. The germline V gene has CDR1 SGHTA and CDR2 FQGTGA. CDR3 length equals 17 residues. CDR3 in amino acids: CASSLKAGMGAKNIQYF. DNA of the CDR3: TGTGCCAGCAGCTTAAAAGCAGGGATGGGTGCCAAAAACATTCAGTACTTC.

This clonotype was counted a few times. CDR3: CSARDPEGLTTQETQYF. In DNA form, the CDR3 reads TGCAGTGCTAGAGATCCTGAGGGACTAACAACACAAGAGACCCAGTACTTC. This sequence joins TRBV20-1 and TRBJ2-5; 7 positions match TRBD2. CDR3 length: 17 amino acids. The trim removed 0 bases at V and 2 bases at J, leaving 12 bases unmatched. Germline V gene sequence: CDR1 DFQATT, CDR2 SNEGSKA (reference sequence).

This clonotype was recorded a few times. V usage is TRBV5-1 and J usage is TRBJ2-7, with unresolved D. V lost 2 bases and J 5 bases, leaving 5 bases between the germline ends. CDR1 and CDR2 (germline): SGHRS, YFSETQ. The CDR3 is made up of 11 amino acids. The CDR3 spells CASSFRDEQYF. In nucleotides, the CDR3 is TGCGCCAGCAGCTTTAGGGACGAGCAGTACTTC.

This clonotype was recorded a few times. The chain links TRBV27 to TRBJ2-7, with 14 bases aligning to TRBD2. The junction had 6 bases not matched to a gene; V was cut back by 5 bases and J by 3 bases. Germline lookup yields CDR1 MNHEY and CDR2 SMNVEV (reference sequence). The CDR3 consists of 16 residues. Here the CDR3 reads CASSARLAGGLYEQYF. The CDR3 DNA reads as TGTGCCAGCAGTGCACGACTAGCGGGGGGGCTCTACGAGCAGTACTTC.

There are a few counts of this clonotype. The genes are TRBV29-1 and TRBJ2-1, with TRBD1 matching 7 bases. The CDR3 covers 11 residues. V lost 4 bases, J lost 6 bases, and 0 bases stayed unmatched. Germline lookup yields CDR1 SQVTM and CDR2 ANQGSEA. The CDR3 DNA reads TGCAGCGTTGCAGGGGGCAATGAGCAGTTCTTC. Translation: CSVAGGNEQFF.

The chain recombines TRBV20-1 with TRBJ1-2; 8 bases match TRBD1. The CDR3 extends over 12 amino acids. J was trimmed by 8 bases and V by 6 bases; bases with no gene match: 8. CDR1 DFQATT and CDR2 SNEGSKA come from the germline V gene (reference sequence). In nucleotides, the CDR3 is TGCAGTGCCCCGGACAGGGTTAGCGGCTACACCTTC. Its protein is CSAPDRVSGYTF.

This rearrangement joins TRBV27 to TRBJ2-7, with D possibly being TRBD1 (5 bases). The germline V and J ends were trimmed by 6 bases and 5 bases, with 17 bases remaining between them. Germline-derived CDR1 and CDR2 are MNHEY and SMNVEV (reference sequence). The CDR3 spans 14 residues. The chain's CDR3 is CASRPLQGRHEQYF. CDR3 DNA: TGTGCCAGCAGACCTCTGCAGGGAAGGCACGAGCAGTACTTC.

DNA for the CDR3: TGTGCCAGCAGATCCGGACAGGACCTCGGACACGAGCAGTACTTC. This translates into CASRSGQDLGHEQYF. V gene TRBV5-4 combines with J gene TRBJ2-7; 7 bases are a match to TRBD1. CDR1 and CDR2 from the germline V gene are SGHNT and YYREEE (reference sequence). The CDR3 has 15 amino acids. The junction had 13 bases not matched to a gene; V was cut back by 5 bases and J by 5 bases.